The 30 T cell receptor beta chains given below trace back to one sample, sequenced in a study of CD8+ T cells in alopecia areata. The treatment is: oral pan-JAK inhibitor, 5-10 mg twice daily. Extraction and reverse transcription of RNA yielded cDNA as the sequencing template. The method was immunoSEQ multiplex PCR; TCRdb's version includes in-frame clones alone and lacks a portion of them. In the table there are 40,000 to 50,000 clones, about 71% of which are singletons. The specimen comprised CD8+ T cells sorted from blood, sampled at week 4, from a patient treated with tofacitinib. The receptors were sampled from a human donor with alopecia areata.

The V and J genes are TRBV4-3 and TRBJ2-2; no clear D. V was shortened by 4 bases and J by 3 bases, with 9 bases between the two germline ends. Germline loops: CDR1 LGHNA, CDR2 YSLEER. The length of the CDR3 is 14 residues. The chain's CDR3 is CASSPATYTGELFF. In DNA, the CDR3 is TGCGCCAGCAGCCCGGCTACATACACCGGGGAGCTGTTTTTT.

This chain uses TRBV29-1 with TRBJ2-7; D may be TRBD1 (6 bases). From germline, CDR1 is SQVTM and CDR2 ANQGSEA. The CDR3 extends over 13 amino acids. The V end lost 7 bases, the J end lost 4 bases, and 17 bases lay between the germline ends. CDR3 in DNA: TGCAGCGCCATGACAGGTCTCGGGTACGAGCAGTACTTC. Translating gives CSAMTGLGYEQYF.

J is TRBJ2-7 and V is TRBV29-1; tentative D call: TRBD1 (6 bases). The CDR3 is 10 amino acids. The V end lost 6 bases, the J end lost 7 bases, and 10 bases lay between the germline ends. Germline V gene sequence: CDR1 SQVTM, CDR2 ANQGSEA. The DNA of the CDR3 is TGCAGCGTCCGTAGGGGGGAGCAGTACTTC. Its protein is CSVRRGEQYF.

On this clone itself: At one of its ends the junction is not consistent with the germline gene, which may arise from a read error. The V and J genes are TRBV7-2 and TRBJ1-2; tentative D call: TRBD1 (5 bases). This CDR3 spans 14 amino acids. In germline, CDR1 is SGHTA, CDR2 FQGNSA. CDR3 amino acids: CASSQDRNNYGYTF. CDR3 nucleotide sequence: TGCGCCAGCAGCCAAGACAGAAACAACTATGGCTACACCTTC.

This clone was detected only once. The chain uses TRBV30 and TRBJ1-2; TRBD1 might be the D (6 bases). Germline V gene data show CDR1 as GTSNPN and CDR2 as SVGIG (reference sequence). The CDR3 spans 13 residues. The V gene lost 0 bases and the J gene lost 6 bases, with 11 bases spanning the gap. In DNA form, the CDR3 reads TGTGCCTGGAGTGTTCCGGACAGAAATGGCTACACCTTC. It encodes CAWSVPDRNGYTF.

The chain uses TRBV27 and TRBJ2-2; 11 bases map to TRBD2. This CDR3 contains 16 residues. The trim removed 5 bases at V and 5 bases at J, leaving 7 bases unmatched. Germline lookup yields CDR1 MNHEY and CDR2 SMNVEV (reference sequence). CDR3 region: CASSPTSGAKTGELFF. CDR3 sequence (DNA): TGTGCCAGCAGTCCGACTAGCGGGGCAAAAACCGGGGAGCTGTTTTTT.

The chain combines TRBV29-1 with TRBJ2-6, with 10 bases matching TRBD2. Germline assignment: CDR1 SQVTM and CDR2 ANQGSEA. The CDR3 has 16 amino acids. The J segment lost 4 bases and the V segment lost 4 bases, leaving 7 bases of the junction unmatched. CDR3: CSVVSAGGAGANVLTF. The CDR3 region has the DNA TGCAGCGTTGTATCAGCGGGGGGGGCCGGGGCCAACGTCCTGACTTTC.

The rearrangement links TRBV14 to TRBJ2-7; D might be TRBD2 (5 bases). Germline V gives CDR1 SGHDN, CDR2 FVKESK. V was trimmed by 1 base and J by 1 base, leaving 8 bases between them. The CDR3 has 14 amino acids. The CDR3 sequence is CASSQAGFSYEQYF. CDR3 bases: TGTGCCAGCAGCCAAGCGGGATTTTCCTACGAGCAGTACTTC.

This chain uses TRBV29-1 with TRBJ2-2, with TRBD1 matching 9 bases. Trimming at V came to 3 bases and at J to 2 bases, leaving 1 base not matched to a gene. Germline CDR1 reads SQVTM; CDR2 reads ANQGSEA. This CDR3 contains 14 residues. The chain's CDR3 is CSVEGQGNTGELFF. CDR3 coding DNA: TGCAGCGTTGAGGGACAGGGAAACACCGGGGAGCTGTTTTTT.

The rearrangement joins TRBV27 to TRBJ2-5; D is perhaps TRBD2 (5 bases). Trimming pared 5 bases from V and 5 bases from J, leaving 12 bases between. Germline V gene lookup returns CDR1 MNHEY and CDR2 SMNVEV (reference sequence). This CDR3 contains 13 residues. CDR3 coding DNA: TGTGCCAGCAGTGCACAGTGGAGGGAGACCCAGTACTTC. Translating it yields CASSAQWRETQYF.

This clone showed up just once. The chain is built from TRBV27 and TRBJ1-6, with D perhaps matching TRBD1 (6 bases). V lost 4 bases and J 9 bases, leaving 10 bases between the germline ends. This CDR3 region has 13 residues. The V gene's germline CDR1 is MNHEY and CDR2 SMNVEV (reference sequence). Here the CDR3 DNA reads TGTGCCAGCAGTTCACAGGGTAGTTCACCCCTCCACTTT. Amino acid sequence: CASSSQGSSPLHF.

V is TRBV4-3 and J is TRBJ1-6, with TRBD1 matching 7 bases. The V segment lost 3 bases and the J segment 5 bases; nucleotides outside the gene matches: 4. Per the germline V gene, CDR1 is LGHNA and CDR2 is YSLEER. The CDR3 has 15 amino acids. As DNA, the CDR3 is TGCGCCAGCAGCCAGGACAGGAACGATAATTCACCCCTCCACTTT. Its translation is CASSQDRNDNSPLHF.

The gene calls are TRBV29-1 and TRBJ1-2, with 7 bases lining up with TRBD1. The J segment lost 4 bases and the V segment lost 5 bases, leaving 10 bases of the junction unmatched. Germline V lookup: CDR1 SQVTM, CDR2 ANQGSEA. This CDR3 has 14 residues. The CDR3 DNA sequence: TGCAGCGTTAGGGGAGACAGGGTCAGCTATGGCTACACCTTC. Its protein is CSVRGDRVSYGYTF.

This chain connects TRBV27 to TRBJ2-7; D unclear. Trimming shortened V by 0 bases and J by 10 bases, and 22 bases separated the two germline ends. The CDR3 totals 16 residues. Germline V gives CDR1 MNHEY, CDR2 SMNVEV (reference sequence). The CDR3 coding sequence is TGTGCCAGCAGTTTATCGAGGAGTATAGTGGGCAAGGAACAGTACTTC. Amino acids: CASSLSRSIVGKEQYF.

This rearrangement joins TRBV30 to TRBJ2-1, with TRBD2 identical over 14 bases. Unmatched junction bases numbered 4, after V lost 1 base and J lost 8 bases. The CDR3 totals 15 residues. Germline values: CDR1 GTSNPN, CDR2 SVGIG (reference sequence). Here the CDR3 reads CAWSAGLAGADEQFF. DNA for the CDR3: TGTGCCTGGAGTGCGGGACTAGCGGGGGCGGATGAGCAGTTCTTC. Using reference TRBV30 and TRBJ2-1 for the parts outside the CDR3, the full variable domain is SQTIHQWPATLVQPVGSPLSLECTVEGTSNPNLYWYRQAAGRGLQLLFYSVGIGQISSEVPQNLSASRPQDRQFILSSKKLLLSDSGFYLCAWSAGLAGADEQFFGPGTRLTVL.

This chain links TRBV4-3 with TRBJ2-1; tentative D call: TRBD2 (7 bases). V lost 2 bases, J lost 5 bases, and 19 bases lay in between. The germline V gene has CDR1 LGHNA and CDR2 YSLEER. The CDR3 is 17 residues long. CDR3 protein: CASSQNPRGGADNEQFF. For the CDR3, the DNA is TGCGCCAGCAGCCAAAACCCTAGGGGGGGCGCCGACAATGAGCAGTTCTTC.

This clone came up a few times. The chain joins TRBV2 to TRBJ2-1, with 7 nucleotides matching TRBD2. With V trimmed by 3 bases and J by 3 bases, 5 bases remained unmatched. In germline, CDR1 is SNHLY, CDR2 FYNNEI. CDR3 size: 15 residues. The CDR3 here is CASSEVGTIYNEQFF. In DNA, the CDR3 is TGTGCCAGCAGTGAGGTCGGGACTATCTACAATGAGCAGTTCTTC.

The V call is TRBV5-6, the J call TRBJ1-2, with TRBD1 identical over 12 bases. Trimming removed 3 bases from V and 8 bases from J; junction bases left unmatched: 2. CDR3 length: 13 amino acids. Germline CDR1 reads SGHDT; CDR2 reads YYEEEE. CDR3 sequence (DNA): TGTGCCAGCAGCTACGGGACAGGGGGCGGCTACACCTTC. It specifies CASSYGTGGGYTF.

CDR3 sequence: CSVEIDSIGTGELFF. In DNA form, the CDR3 reads TGCAGCGTTGAGATTGACAGTATCGGGACCGGGGAGCTGTTTTTT. V and J are TRBV29-1 and TRBJ2-2, with D possibly TRBD1 on 5 matching bases. Trimming stripped 3 bases from V and 5 bases from J, with 16 bases between. The CDR3 is made up of 15 amino acids. CDR1 is SQVTM, CDR2 ANQGSEA, per germline.

This clone was recorded at least ten times. The rearrangement links TRBV27 to TRBJ1-5; D call uncertain. V lost 4 bases to trimming and J lost 0 bases, with 7 bases between them. CDR3 length: 14 amino acids. In germline, CDR1 is MNHEY, CDR2 SMNVEV (reference sequence). CDR3 loop: CASSSKNSNQPQHF. Written as DNA, the CDR3 is TGTGCCAGCAGTTCGAAGAATAGCAATCAGCCCCAGCATTTT.

The chain joins TRBV4-3 to TRBJ2-4, with D tentatively TRBD1 (6 bases). The CDR3 totals 16 residues. Looked up from germline, CDR1 is LGHNA and CDR2 is YSLEER. The V and J ends lost 0 bases and 6 bases respectively, with 15 bases between them. The CDR3 DNA reads TGCGCCAGCAGCCAAGATCCCCCCGGACAGCCAAACATTCAGTACTTC. Amino acid sequence: CASSQDPPGQPNIQYF.

CDR3 loop: CASSLAATDTQYF. CDR3 in DNA: TGTGCCAGCTCACTAGCCGCAACAGATACGCAGTATTTT. V gene TRBV27 combines with J gene TRBJ2-3, with TRBD2 as a possible D gene (6 bases). Germline values: CDR1 MNHEY, CDR2 SMNVEV (reference sequence). There are 13 residues in the CDR3. The V end was cut by 8 bases, the J end by 3 bases, with 12 bases between.

The genes are TRBV5-6 and TRBJ1-6, with a tentative D call TRBD1 (6 bases). The CDR3 runs to 16 residues. CDR1 and CDR2 (germline): SGHDT, YYEEEE. V dropped 0 bases and J dropped 8 bases, with 15 bases sitting between them. The CDR3 spells CASSLDPGTNDSPLHF. In DNA form, the CDR3 reads TGTGCCAGCAGCTTGGACCCCGGGACAAACGATTCACCCCTCCACTTT.

The V call is TRBV30, the J call TRBJ2-3; possibly TRBD1 or TRBD2 for D (5 bases each). V lost 0 bases and J 6 bases, leaving 10 bases between the germline ends. The CDR3 totals 13 residues. CDR1 and CDR2 (germline): GTSNPN, SVGIG (reference sequence). The CDR3 DNA reads as TGTGCCTGGAGTGTAGGGACGATGGATACGCAGTATTTT. This sequence encodes CAWSVGTMDTQYF.

This clone was detected only a few times. The J gene is TRBJ2-7, the V gene TRBV29-1, with D hard to call. The CDR3 consists of 12 residues. V shed 1 base and J shed 4 bases, with 8 bases lying between them. Germline CDR1 is SQVTM and CDR2 is ANQGSEA. The CDR3 coding sequence is TGCAGCGTTGAAGCCGCCGGTTACGAGCAGTACTTC. It translates to CSVEAAGYEQYF.

CDR3 sequence: CSVGDRGLGYTF. The CDR3 bases are TGCAGCGTTGGGGACAGGGGGCTTGGCTACACCTTC. V usage is TRBV29-1 and J usage is TRBJ1-2; 12 nucleotides match TRBD1. Germline V gene data show CDR1 as SQVTM and CDR2 as ANQGSEA. The CDR3 consists of 12 residues. Germline trimming cut 4 bases from V and 7 bases from J; bases unmatched to any gene: 1.

As regards this clone: Other DNA sequences within the sample encode an identical CDR3. The genes are TRBV30 and TRBJ1-1; no clear D gene. The CDR3 consists of 11 residues. Germline CDR1 reads GTSNPN; CDR2 reads SVGIG (reference sequence). V was pared by 0 bases and J by 6 bases, with 5 bases between. The CDR3: CAWSVGPEAFF. CDR3 DNA sequence: TGTGCCTGGAGTGTAGGCCCTGAAGCTTTCTTT.

A note on this clone: The sample carries other DNA sequences with the same CDR3. V gene TRBV4-3 combines with J gene TRBJ2-7; D is perhaps TRBD1 (5 bases). V was pared by 0 bases and J by 4 bases, with 13 bases between. The CDR3 contains 15 residues. Germline V lookup: CDR1 LGHNA, CDR2 YSLEER. The DNA of the CDR3 is TGCGCCAGCAGCCAAGAAGGAACAGGAGTTTACGAGCAGTACTTC. This encodes CASSQEGTGVYEQYF.

V is TRBV14 and J is TRBJ1-1; D uncertain. Germline lookup yields CDR1 SGHDN and CDR2 FVKESK. This CDR3 comprises 13 residues. Trimming took off 4 bases at V and 0 bases at J, with 6 bases between the two ends. CDR3 nucleotide sequence: TGTGCCAGCAGCCCCGCGATGAACACTGAAGCTTTCTTT. Residues: CASSPAMNTEAFF.

This clone has a handful of counts. The chain has TRBV5-6 and TRBJ1-1, with D hard to call. The CDR3 covers 12 residues. CDR1 is SGHDT and CDR2 is YYEEEE in the germline V gene. With 1 base removed from V and 1 base from J, the gap between germline ends came to 2 bases. The DNA for the CDR3 is TGTGCCAGCAGCTTGCAGAACACTGAAGCTTTCTTT. It codes for CASSLQNTEAFF.